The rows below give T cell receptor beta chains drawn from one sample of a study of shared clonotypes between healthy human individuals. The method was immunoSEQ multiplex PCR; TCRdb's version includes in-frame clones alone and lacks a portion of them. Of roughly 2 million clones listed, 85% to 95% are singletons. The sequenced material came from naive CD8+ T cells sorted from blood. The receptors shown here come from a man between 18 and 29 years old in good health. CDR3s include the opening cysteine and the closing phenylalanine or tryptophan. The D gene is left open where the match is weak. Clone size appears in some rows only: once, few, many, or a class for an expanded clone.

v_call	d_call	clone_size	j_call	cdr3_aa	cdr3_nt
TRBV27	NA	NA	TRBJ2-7	CASKADSYEQYF	TGTGCCAGCAAGGCAGATTCCTACGAGCAGTACTTC
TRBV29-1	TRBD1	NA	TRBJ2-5	CSVEDGTGFGETQYF	TGCAGCGTTGAGGATGGGACAGGGTTCGGCGAGACCCAGTACTTC
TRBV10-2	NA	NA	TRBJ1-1	CASRNDGLVTEAFF	TGCGCCAGCAGGAACGACGGATTGGTCACTGAAGCTTTCTTT
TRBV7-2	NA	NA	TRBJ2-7	CASSPLASHEQYF	TGTGCCAGCAGCCCCCTAGCGTCGCACGAGCAGTACTTC
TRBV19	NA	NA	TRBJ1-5	CASSIRDFNQPQHF	TGTGCCAGTAGTATAAGGGACTTTAATCAGCCCCAGCATTTT
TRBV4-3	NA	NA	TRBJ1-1	CASSEQGNTEAFF	TGCGCCAGCAGCGAGCAGGGGAACACTGAAGCTTTCTTT
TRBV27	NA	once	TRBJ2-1	CASSLYGSEQFF	TGTGCCAGCAGTTTATACGGTAGCGAGCAGTTCTTC
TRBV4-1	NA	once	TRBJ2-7	CASSQVSGQIRYEQYF	TGCGCCAGCAGCCAAGTCTCCGGACAGATTCGGTACGAGCAGTACTTC
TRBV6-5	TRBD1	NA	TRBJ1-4	CASSPQGTLEKLFF	TGTGCCAGCAGTCCACAGGGGACCCTTGAAAAACTGTTTTTT
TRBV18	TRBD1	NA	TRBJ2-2	CASSPTKGQGAGGELFF	TGTGCCAGCTCCCCAACGAAGGGACAGGGGGCCGGCGGGGAGCTGTTTTTT
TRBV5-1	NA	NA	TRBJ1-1	CASSLAALMNTEAFF	TGCGCCAGCAGCTTGGCCGCTCTCATGAACACTGAAGCTTTCTTT
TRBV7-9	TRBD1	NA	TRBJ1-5	CASSNMDREVGQPQHF	TGTGCCAGCAGCAACATGGACAGGGAGGTTGGTCAGCCCCAGCATTTT
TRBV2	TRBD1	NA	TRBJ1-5	CASSAGTDSNQPQHF	TGTGCCAGCAGCGCCGGGACAGATAGCAATCAGCCCCAGCATTTT
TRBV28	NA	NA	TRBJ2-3	CASIADPRVGTDTQYF	TGTGCCTCTATAGCGGACCCGAGGGTCGGCACAGATACGCAGTATTTT
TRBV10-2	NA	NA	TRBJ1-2	CASSESRGRYGYTF	TGCGCCAGCAGTGAGTCACGGGGTCGCTATGGCTACACCTTC
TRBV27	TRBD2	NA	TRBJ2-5	CASSPGTSYETQYF	TGTGCCAGCAGTCCCGGGACTAGCTACGAGACCCAGTACTTC
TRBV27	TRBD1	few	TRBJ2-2	CASSLYDRAGTGELFF	TGTGCCAGCAGTTTATACGACAGGGCGGGCACCGGGGAGCTGTTTTTT
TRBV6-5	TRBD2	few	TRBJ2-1	CASSYLAGEREQFF	TGTGCCAGCAGTTACCTAGCGGGAGAACGGGAGCAGTTCTTC
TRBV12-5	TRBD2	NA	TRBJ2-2	CASAPGGGELFF	TGTGCTAGTGCCCCGGGGGGCGGGGAGCTGTTTTTT
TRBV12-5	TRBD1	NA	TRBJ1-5	CASGPGQGWNQPQHF	TGTGCTAGTGGACCCGGACAGGGGTGGAATCAGCCCCAGCATTTT
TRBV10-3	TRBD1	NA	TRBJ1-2	CAISEVDRGQLGGYTF	TGTGCCATCAGTGAGGTAGACAGGGGGCAATTGGGCGGCTACACCTTC
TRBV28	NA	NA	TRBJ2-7	CASSLLSKFYEQYF	TGTGCCAGCAGTTTACTATCCAAATTCTACGAGCAGTACTTC
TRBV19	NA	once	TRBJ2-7	CASSMGSGTYEQYF	TGTGCCAGTAGTATGGGTTCCGGGACCTACGAGCAGTACTTC
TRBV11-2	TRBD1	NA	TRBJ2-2	CASSLRQGVSNTGELFF	TGTGCCAGCAGCTTGCGGCAGGGGGTTTCGAACACCGGGGAGCTGTTTTTT
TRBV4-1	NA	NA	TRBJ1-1	CASRQLEGNTEAFF	TGCGCCAGCAGACAACTCGAGGGGAACACTGAAGCTTTCTTT
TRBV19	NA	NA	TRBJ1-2	CASSKSGHYGYTF	TGTGCCAGTAGTAAGTCAGGGCACTATGGCTACACCTTC
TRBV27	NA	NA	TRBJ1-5	CASSPKTDQPQHF	TGTGCCAGCAGTCCAAAGACTGATCAGCCCCAGCATTTT
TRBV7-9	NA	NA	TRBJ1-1	CASSLEQGSFQAFF	TGTGCCAGCAGCCTAGAACAGGGCTCGTTTCAAGCTTTCTTT
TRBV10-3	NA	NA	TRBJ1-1	CAISEGGGNTEAFF	TGTGCCATCAGTGAGGGGGGAGGGAACACTGAAGCTTTCTTT
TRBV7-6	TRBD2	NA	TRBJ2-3	CASSSGLAGGPSTDTQYF	TGTGCCAGCAGCTCTGGACTAGCGGGAGGGCCGAGCACAGATACGCAGTATTTT
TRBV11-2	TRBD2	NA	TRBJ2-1	CASSFVAGEYNEQFF	TGTGCCAGCAGCTTTGTGGCGGGGGAATACAATGAGCAGTTCTTC
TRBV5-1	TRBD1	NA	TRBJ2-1	CASRLTGQGLLNEQFF	TGCGCCAGCAGGTTGACGGGACAGGGGCTACTCAATGAGCAGTTCTTC
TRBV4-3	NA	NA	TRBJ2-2	CASGLYANTGELFF	TGCGCCAGTGGGCTCTACGCGAACACCGGGGAGCTGTTTTTT
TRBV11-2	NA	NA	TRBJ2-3	CASSLAGTGTLSTDTQYF	TGTGCCAGCAGCTTAGCGGGGACCGGGACACTGAGCACAGATACGCAGTATTTT
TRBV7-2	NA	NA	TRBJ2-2	CASRSTGGGMNTGELFF	TGTGCCAGCAGGTCCACCGGAGGGGGCATGAACACCGGGGAGCTGTTTTTT
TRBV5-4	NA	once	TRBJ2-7	CASSFGGYEQYF	TGTGCCAGCAGCTTCGGCGGATACGAGCAGTACTTC
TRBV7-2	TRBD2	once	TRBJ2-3	CASSLAWASGVTDTQYF	TGTGCCAGCAGCTTAGCTTGGGCTAGCGGGGTCACAGATACGCAGTATTTT
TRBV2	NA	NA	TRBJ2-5	CASRGTPLGETQYF	TGTGCCAGCAGGGGGACCCCTCTCGGGGAGACCCAGTACTTC
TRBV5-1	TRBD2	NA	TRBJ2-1	CASSFGLAGEFDEQFF	TGCGCCAGCAGCTTCGGGCTAGCGGGAGAGTTCGATGAGCAGTTCTTC
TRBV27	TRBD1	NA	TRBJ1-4	CASSIPGQGNEKLFF	TGTGCCAGCAGTATACCGGGACAGGGGAATGAAAAACTGTTTTTT
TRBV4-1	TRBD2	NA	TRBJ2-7	CASSPELAGAYEQYF	TGCGCCAGCAGCCCGGAACTAGCGGGAGCCTACGAGCAGTACTTC
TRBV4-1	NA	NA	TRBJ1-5	CASSQDGTPYQPQHF	TGCGCCAGCAGCCAAGACGGGACACCTTATCAGCCCCAGCATTTT
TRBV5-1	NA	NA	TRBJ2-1	CASSLSGHYNEQFF	TGCGCCAGCAGCTTATCAGGGCACTACAATGAGCAGTTCTTC
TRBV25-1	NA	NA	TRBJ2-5	CASSRERDSPAGGETQYF	TGTGCCAGCAGTCGCGAACGGGACTCCCCGGCAGGGGGTGAGACCCAGTACTTC
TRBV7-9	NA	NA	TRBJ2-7	CASSQDGLVQYF	TGTGCCAGCAGCCAGGATGGACTGGTGCAGTACTTC
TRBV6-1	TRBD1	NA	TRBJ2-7	CASSDSTGANYEQYF	TGTGCCAGCAGTGACTCCACAGGGGCGAACTACGAGCAGTACTTC
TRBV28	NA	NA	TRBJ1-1	CASSFSRASNTEAFF	TGTGCCAGCAGTTTTTCGAGGGCTTCGAACACTGAAGCTTTCTTT
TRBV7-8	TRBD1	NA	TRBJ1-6	CASSLGTGVYNSPLHF	TGTGCCAGCAGCCTAGGGACAGGAGTCTATAATTCACCCCTCCACTTT
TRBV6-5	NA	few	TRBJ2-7	CASSYGQGTEQYF	TGTGCCAGCAGTTACGGGCAGGGGACCGAGCAGTACTTC
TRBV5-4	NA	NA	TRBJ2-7	CASSLGQGLSYEQYF	TGTGCCAGCAGCTTGGGACAGGGACTCTCCTACGAGCAGTACTTC